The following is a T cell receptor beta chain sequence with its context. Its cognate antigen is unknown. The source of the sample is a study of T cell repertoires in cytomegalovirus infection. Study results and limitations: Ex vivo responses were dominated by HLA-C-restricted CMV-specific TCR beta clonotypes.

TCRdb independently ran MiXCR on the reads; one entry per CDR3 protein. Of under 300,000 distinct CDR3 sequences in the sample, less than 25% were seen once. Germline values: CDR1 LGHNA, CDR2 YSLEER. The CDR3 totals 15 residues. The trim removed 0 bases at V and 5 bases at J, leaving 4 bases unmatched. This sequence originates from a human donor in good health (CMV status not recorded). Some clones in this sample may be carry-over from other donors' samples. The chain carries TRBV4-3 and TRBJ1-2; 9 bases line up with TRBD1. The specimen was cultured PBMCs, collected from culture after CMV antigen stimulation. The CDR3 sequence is CASSQDLGQGYGYTF. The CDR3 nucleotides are TGCGCCAGCAGCCAAGATTTAGGACAGGGGTATGGCTACACCTTC.